The T cell receptor (beta chain) described here comes from a study of response to subunit inactivated influenza vaccine (dated 2018 in TCRdb). A note on the overall study: Deep quantitative profiling of the T cell receptor repertoire was used in the study to follow responses to a trivalent subunit inactivated influenza vaccine.

Libraries were made using RT-PCR. These reads were obtained on an Illumina HiSeq 2500. TCRdb trimmed public reads at Q25 via fastp, called clones via MiXCR and kept in-frame beta chains. Rows with a matching CDR3 protein are joined into one entry that keeps the most common DNA and genes. Present in this sample are more than 450,000 distinct CDR3 sequences, 7.5% to 8.5% of which were seen just once. 10% to 15% of the sample belongs to the ten largest clones. Details on this clonotype: The antigen it binds to is not known. No quality values exist for individual bases; no much larger clone is one base distant.

The paper's findings and limits, for the study overall: It was suggested by the authors that each seasonal influenza vaccination may recruit only a limited number of new T cells.

V and J lose 3 bases and 6 bases, and a span of 15 bases separates them. The CDR1 and CDR2 encoded by the germline V gene are MNHEY and SVGEGT. Including the terminal cysteine and phenylalanine, the CDR3 comprises 14 residues. Only the CDR3 region is kept as DNA, spanning 42 bases read in frame from base 1. The V gene is TRBV6-2 or TRBV6-3 and the J gene is TRBJ2-7; TRBD1 could be the D gene, as 5 bases match. The sample here was PBMCs from blood, taken less than 30 months after vaccination. This TCR was sampled from a man between 50 and 69 years old who received an inactivated influenza vaccine. Donor details come from another sample of the same person, matched by shared clones. The CDR3 loop reads CASSYQGSSREQYF. The DNA sequence follows: TGTGCCAGCAGTTATCAGGGTTCGAGTCGCGAGCAGTACTTC.